This TCR beta chain was sequenced during a study of PD-1 blockade in mismatch repair-deficient tumors. Study-level background: All were previously treated, progressing patients with around eleven mismatch repair-deficient cancer types. The study's findings and limits: Rapid post-treatment expansion, then contraction, generally preceding radiologic response, marked tumor-resident clones.

The ends were cut back, 1 base at V and 4 bases at J, with 11 bases in the middle. The CDR3 contains 15 residues. Germline values: CDR1 SEHNR, CDR2 FQNEAQ (reference sequence). This table comes from immunoSEQ multiplex PCR, and its TCRdb copy is limited to in-frame clones, with some not included. The table records about 1,000 clones, 60% to 80% of them present only once. Time point here: archival surgical resection tumor tissue. TCRs were sequenced from three patients responding to pembrolizumab. For this clone: Antigen unknown.

The gene calls are TRBV7-9 and TRBJ1-3; D not certain. The specimen comprised primary tumor tissue, sampled from a patient treated with pembrolizumab. This TCR was recovered from an adult with mismatch repair-deficient cancer. The CDR3 coding sequence is TGTGCCAGCAGCTTAGAAGTCTTTTGGGGAAACACCATATATTTT. Translating it yields CASSLEVFWGNTIYF.